Below, 5 T cell receptor beta chains from the same sample are listed, as sequenced in a study of T-cell reconstitution after alpha-beta-depleted transplantation in children. Unique molecular identifiers were built into the TCRbeta library. TCRdb recomputed calls from the PCR reads with MiXCR, one row per CDR3 protein. The data contain some 70,000 distinct CDR3 sequences, about 7.3% of them singletons. Specimen: PBMCs from the stem cell graft donor, collected from the stem cell graft. The receptor set was obtained from a human donor who donated a stem cell graft to a child with acute lymphoblastic leukemia.

In this sample, this clonotype turned up a few times. The chain couples TRBV29-1 to TRBJ2-2, with a tentative D call TRBD2 (5 bases). This CDR3 region has 12 residues. Trimming took 7 bases from V and 3 from J, leaving 9 bases between them. Germline V gene data show CDR1 as SQVTM and CDR2 as ANQGSEA. The CDR3 region is CSAPEDTGELFF. The CDR3 nucleotides are TGCAGCGCCCCGGAGGACACCGGGGAGCTGTTTTTT.

This clonotype was detected many times. This sequence joins TRBV5-1 and TRBJ1-4; D not certain. Trimming removed 2 bases from V and 0 bases from J, with 5 bases in between. This CDR3 has 14 amino acids. Germline V gene sequence: CDR1 SGHRS, CDR2 YFSETQ. The CDR3 region has the DNA TGCGCCAGCAGCTTTAGTTCAACTAATGAAAAACTGTTTTTT. This gives the protein CASSFSSTNEKLFF.

The rearrangement joins TRBV5-4 to TRBJ1-1; D may be TRBD1 (6 bases). Trimming left V 5 bases short and J 8 bases short, with 19 bases between. The V gene's germline CDR1 is SGHNT and CDR2 YYREEE (reference sequence). The length of the CDR3 is 14 residues. The CDR3 DNA reads as TGTGCCAGCAGTTCTGCAGGGGCCCTCGAGGAAGCTTTCTTT. Translated, it gives CASSSAGALEEAFF.

This clonotype was found a few times. This chain links TRBV2 with TRBJ2-7, with TRBD1 matching over 12 bases. The CDR3 runs 17 residues. Trimming at V came to 5 bases and at J to 5 bases, leaving 13 bases not matched to a gene. Germline CDR1 SNHLY, CDR2 FYNNEI. The CDR3, as DNA: TGTGCCAGCAGTTCTCTACTTCCGGGACAGGGGGCTAACGAGCAGTACTTC. Protein: CASSSLLPGQGANEQYF.

This clonotype was seen ten or more times. This chain uses TRBV19 with TRBJ2-1; 8 bases match TRBD1. This CDR3 contains 17 residues. Germline V CDR1 and CDR2: LNHDA, SQIVND (reference sequence). The ends lost 1 base at V and 8 bases at J; junction bases unmatched: 13. CDR3 sequence reads: CASSIGVTGDLDDEQFF. The CDR3 bases are TGTGCCAGTAGTATAGGGGTGACAGGGGATCTGGATGATGAGCAGTTCTTC.